Following are 27 T cell receptor beta chains from one sample sequenced in a study of cytotoxic CD8 clonotypes in ibrutinib-treated CLL. Repertoires were generated with immunoSEQ multiplex PCR, while TCRdb's copy carries only in-frame clones and drops some. This table holds under 15,000 clones, around 60% found once. Source: PBMCs, taken before ibrutinib treatment. These receptors were obtained from a human donor with chronic lymphocytic leukemia.

This clone is judged medium-sized. This chain links TRBV5-6 with TRBJ1-2; D not resolved. Deletions cut 0 bases from V and 8 bases from J, with 11 bases between. This CDR3 spans 13 amino acids. The germline gives CDR1 SGHDT, CDR2 YYEEEE. CDR3 region: CASSLGVGEGYTF. The CDR3 DNA sequence: TGTGCCAGCAGCTTGGGGGTCGGAGAGGGCTACACCTTC.

The rearrangement joins TRBV7-8 to TRBJ1-2; 7 bases agree with TRBD1. Germline CDR1 SGHVS, CDR2 FQNEAQ. CDR3 size: 13 residues. Trimming removed 8 bases from V and 6 bases from J; junction bases left unmatched: 9. The CDR3 reads CASRLETGNGYTF. CDR3 nucleotides: TGTGCCAGCCGACTAGAGACAGGGAATGGCTACACCTTC.

The chain has TRBV4-1 and TRBJ2-1; TRBD1 aligns across 12 bases. Germline CDR1 is MGHRA and CDR2 is YSYEKL. The CDR3 runs 15 residues. V dropped 3 bases and J dropped 8; count of bases not matched to a gene: 5. The CDR3 bases are TGCGCCAGCAGCCACCCGGGACAGGGGGCCTATGAGCAGTTCTTC. It specifies CASSHPGQGAYEQFF.

The chain has TRBV19 and TRBJ2-2; 10 bases fit TRBD1. Germline CDR1 and CDR2: LNHDA and SQIVND (reference sequence). The CDR3 spans 15 residues. Trimming took 6 bases from V and 6 from J; bases not matched to a gene: 7. This chain's CDR3 is CASRGQGLIPGELFF. CDR3 nucleotides: TGTGCCAGTAGGGGACAGGGGTTAATCCCCGGGGAGCTGTTTTTT.

J is TRBJ2-6 and V is TRBV2; unclear D gene. Trimming removed 2 bases at V and 0 bases at J, with 14 bases between. This CDR3 spans 18 amino acids. Germline CDR1 is SNHLY and CDR2 is FYNNEI. CDR3 bases: TGTGCCAGCAGTGAATTAGGCAGAGCCAGCTCTGGGGCCAACGTCCTGACTTTC. It translates to CASSELGRASSGANVLTF.

This clone was detected only a few times. The CDR3 sequence: CASSEIQGAHTEAFF. In nucleotides, the CDR3 is TGCGCCAGCAGCGAGATACAGGGGGCGCATACTGAAGCTTTCTTT. The V call is TRBV5-1, the J call TRBJ1-1, with TRBD1 matching 9 bases. The length of the CDR3 is 15 residues. Per the germline V gene, CDR1 is SGHRS and CDR2 is YFSETQ. Trimming at V came to 4 bases and at J to 5 bases, leaving 9 bases not matched to a gene.

This clone was observed a few times. The chain is built from TRBV5-5 and TRBJ2-7, with D possibly TRBD1 on 5 matching bases. This CDR3 contains 12 residues. CDR1 and CDR2 (germline): SGHKS, YYEKEE (reference sequence). The V and J ends lost 0 bases and 5 bases respectively, with 6 bases between them. The CDR3 DNA follows: TGTGCCAGCAGCTTGGAGGGGAACGAGCAGTACTTC. Residues: CASSLEGNEQYF.

This chain joins TRBV5-4 and TRBJ2-1; D may be TRBD2 (6 bases). The CDR3 is 13 residues long. Germline values: CDR1 SGHNT, CDR2 YYREEE (reference sequence). Trimming removed 4 bases from V and 4 bases from J, with 9 bases in between. CDR3 nucleotides: TGTGCCAGCAGCACGGGACTTTACAATGAGCAGTTCTTC. Its translation is CASSTGLYNEQFF.

V and J are TRBV12-2 and TRBJ2-1; the table gives TRBD1 as D, unverified against the DNA. TRBV12-2 is a pseudogene. This CDR3 has 15 residues. The CDR3 protein is CASPLGQLAYNEQFF. In DNA form, the CDR3 reads TGTGCAAGTCCCTTGGGACAGCTAGCATACAATGAGCAGTTCTTC.

This clone was seen a handful of times. In the same sample, other DNA sequences code for this CDR3. The J gene is TRBJ2-5, the V gene TRBV5-1; TRBD2 matches at 11 bases. The CDR3 covers 16 residues. V shed 2 bases, J shed 2 bases, and the junction held 5 bases outside the gene matches. The V gene's germline CDR1 is SGHRS and CDR2 YFSETQ. CDR3 region: CASSLVLAGGQETQYF. The CDR3, as DNA: TGCGCCAGCAGCTTAGTTCTAGCGGGGGGACAAGAGACCCAGTACTTC.

This chain uses TRBV5-8 with TRBJ1-2, with D possibly matching TRBD1 (6 bases). The CDR3 is 13 amino acids. Germline-derived CDR1 and CDR2 are SGHTS and YDEGEE. Deletions cut 2 bases from V and 5 bases from J, with 10 bases between. The chain's CDR3 is CASSLGGGYGYTF. As DNA, the CDR3 is TGTGCCAGCAGCTTAGGGGGAGGATATGGCTACACCTTC. The full variable domain, with the rest looked up from reference TRBV5-8 and TRBJ1-2, is EAGVTQSPTHLIKTRGQQATLRCSPISGHTSVYWYQQALGLGLQFLLWYDEGEERNRGNFPPRFSGRQFPNYSSELNVNALELEDSALYLCASSLGGGYGYTFGSGTRLTVV.

The V call is TRBV5-4, the J call TRBJ1-3; 8 bases map to TRBD1. The V and J ends lost 4 bases and 4 bases, in that order; junction bases with no gene match: 4. The CDR3 has 14 amino acids. Germline-derived CDR1 and CDR2 are SGHNT and YYREEE (reference sequence). CDR3 residues: CASSPGTGGNTIYF. CDR3 DNA: TGTGCCAGCAGCCCAGGGACAGGCGGAAACACCATATATTTT.

This clone was recorded once. The gene calls are TRBV4-2 and TRBJ1-4, with TRBD1 matching 7 bases. Losses at the gene ends were 1 base for V and 5 bases for J; bases not matched to a gene: 4. From germline, CDR1 is LGHNA and CDR2 YNFKEQ. The CDR3 totals 15 residues. CDR3: CASSQGPGGNEKLFF. Written as DNA, the CDR3 is TGTGCCAGCAGCCAAGGTCCAGGGGGGAATGAAAAACTGTTTTTT.

The chain joins TRBV5-5 to TRBJ2-5; possible D gene TRBD2, 6 bases. The V gene's germline CDR1 is SGHKS and CDR2 YYEKEE (reference sequence). This CDR3 is built from 16 residues. V lost 0 bases and J 2 bases, leaving 14 bases between the germline ends. This CDR3 reads CASSLGAAGPQETQYF. The DNA of the CDR3 is TGTGCCAGCAGCTTGGGAGCAGCGGGTCCACAAGAGACCCAGTACTTC.

Many counts were recorded for this clone. This chain uses TRBV7-6 with TRBJ2-1; 9 bases match TRBD2. The CDR3 loop spans 15 amino acids. The J segment lost 7 bases and the V segment lost 5 bases, leaving 9 bases of the junction unmatched. CDR1 and CDR2 from the germline V gene are SGHVS and FNYEAQ. For the CDR3, the DNA is TGTGCCAGCAGCCCGTGGCGGGGGGGAGGAAATGAGCAGTTCTTC. It encodes CASSPWRGGGNEQFF.

V usage is TRBV5-8 and J usage is TRBJ2-1, with 7 bases lining up with TRBD1. Germline CDR1 SGHTS, CDR2 YDEGEE. The CDR3 contains 16 residues. The ends lost 4 bases at V and 9 bases at J; junction bases unmatched: 16. CDR3 sequence reads: CASSLTRDRVKTEQFF. The CDR3 nucleotides are TGTGCCAGCAGCCTCACAAGAGACAGGGTTAAAACTGAGCAGTTCTTC.

The chain joins TRBV7-9 to TRBJ1-1; D perhaps matches TRBD1 (6 bases). V lost 4 bases, J lost 11 bases, and 23 bases lay in between. Germline CDR1 reads SEHNR; CDR2 reads FQNEAQ (reference sequence). CDR3 length: 15 residues. The CDR3 protein is CASSSRYNTTGLAFF. The CDR3 DNA reads as TGTGCCAGCAGCTCGCGGTACAACACAACAGGGCTGGCTTTCTTT.

V usage is TRBV9 and J usage is TRBJ2-3, with unresolved D. The germline V gene has CDR1 SGDLS and CDR2 YYNGEE. V was shortened by 0 bases and J by 1 base, with 12 bases between the two germline ends. There are 16 residues in the CDR3. CDR3 sequence reads: CASSVGLAGGTDTQYF. In DNA form, the CDR3 reads TGTGCCAGCAGCGTAGGTCTGGCAGGTGGCACAGATACGCAGTATTTT.

The chain couples TRBV6-1 to TRBJ2-7, with D tentatively TRBD2 (5 bases). Trimming took off 7 bases at V and 5 bases at J, with 15 bases between the two ends. CDR1 and CDR2 (germline): MNHNS, SASEGT. The CDR3 has 13 amino acids. The DNA for the CDR3 is TGTGCCAGCACGTGGACTGATTCCAACGAGCAGTACTTC. Translating gives CASTWTDSNEQYF.

This clone was counted a few times. This chain links TRBV5-3 with TRBJ1-1; D uncertain. TRBV5-3 is filed as an ORF, its function uncertain. The V end lost 8 bases, the J end lost 2 bases, and 19 bases lay between the germline ends. The CDR3 length is 15 residues. CDR3 region: CASSRTRSDNTEAFF. DNA of the CDR3: TGTGCCAGCAGCAGGACCCGAAGCGATAACACTGAAGCTTTCTTT.

V usage is TRBV7-9 and J usage is TRBJ1-1; D is uncertain. Trimming took 5 bases from V and 8 from J, leaving 15 bases between them. Per germline, CDR1 SEHNR and CDR2 FQNEAQ (reference sequence). The CDR3 spans 13 residues. The chain's CDR3 is CASSPPSTLEAFF. CDR3 nucleotide sequence: TGTGCCAGCAGCCCTCCTTCCACGTTGGAAGCTTTCTTT.

This sequence joins TRBV10-3 and TRBJ1-3; D ambiguous. The germline CDR1 and CDR2 sequences are ENHRY and SYGVKD. V lost 0 bases to trimming and J lost 0 bases, with 9 bases between them. There are 16 residues in the CDR3. The CDR3 loop is CAISESSADSGNTIYF. As DNA, the CDR3 is TGTGCCATCAGTGAGTCGTCGGCAGACTCTGGAAACACCATATATTTT.

The V and J genes are TRBV10-1 and TRBJ1-2; TRBD1 matches at 7 bases. Germline loops: CDR1 WNHNN, CDR2 SYGVQD (reference sequence). This CDR3 is built from 13 residues. With 5 bases clipped from V and 3 bases from J, the junction kept 3 bases outside the gene matches. CDR3 amino acids: CASSPGTDYGYTF. The DNA for the CDR3 is TGCGCCAGCAGTCCTGGGACAGACTATGGCTACACCTTC.

This sequence joins TRBV29-1 and TRBJ2-1; the match to TRBD2 covers 8 bases. The V segment lost 0 bases and the J segment 9 bases; nucleotides outside the gene matches: 4. CDR3 length: 13 residues. The germline gives CDR1 SQVTM, CDR2 ANQGSEA. This CDR3 is CSVEEGSGGEQFF. The CDR3 DNA reads TGCAGCGTTGAAGAAGGGAGCGGGGGTGAGCAGTTCTTC.

The V call is TRBV6-1, the J call TRBJ1-2, with 9 positions matching TRBD1. Germline loops: CDR1 MNHNS, CDR2 SASEGT. Trimming at V came to 0 bases and at J to 8 bases, leaving 13 bases not matched to a gene. CDR3 size: 17 residues. The CDR3 DNA reads TGTGCCAGCAGTGAAGCGCGGGGGGGACAGGGTACAGAAGGCTACACCTTC. Amino acid sequence: CASSEARGGQGTEGYTF.

The chain combines TRBV2 with TRBJ1-2; 7 bases map to TRBD1. Germline CDR1 SNHLY, CDR2 FYNNEI. Trimming cost V 6 bases and J 5 bases; bases outside gene matches: 9. This CDR3 is 14 amino acids long. CDR3: CASSAMGQLYGYTF. In nucleotides, the CDR3 is TGTGCCAGCAGCGCGATGGGACAGCTGTATGGCTACACCTTC.

This chain uses TRBV7-9 with TRBJ1-1; 8 positions match TRBD1. J gave up 8 bases and V 5 bases, and 7 bases lay outside the gene matches. CDR1 SEHNR and CDR2 FQNEAQ come from the germline V gene (reference sequence). The CDR3 is 13 residues long. In DNA, the CDR3 is TGTGCCAGCAGCCCGCCCAGGGGGCGGGAAGCTTTCTTT. This translates into CASSPPRGREAFF.